The 10 T cell receptor beta chains presented below share a single source sample, sequenced in a study of blood T cell repertoires in COVID-19. Sequencing was performed with immunoSEQ multiplex PCR; in TCRdb, only in-frame clones are kept and a portion is missing. The sample includes around 250,000 clones, approximately 86% of them seen just once. Sequenced material: peripheral blood. The receptor set was obtained from a woman in her 70s with active or convalescent COVID-19.

This chain uses TRBV11-3 with TRBJ2-2; D not resolved. Germline V CDR1 and CDR2: SGHNT, YENEEA. The CDR3 has 13 residues. V was shortened by 1 base and J by 8 bases, with 8 bases between the two germline ends. The CDR3, as DNA: TGTGCCAGCAGCTTAGTTCCGACAGGGGAGCTGTTTTTT. Translated, it gives CASSLVPTGELFF.

The sample holds a few counts of this clone. The chain has TRBV9 and TRBJ1-2; D remains ambiguous. V was shortened by 4 bases and J by 8 bases, with 12 bases between the two germline ends. Germline lookup yields CDR1 SGDLS and CDR2 YYNGEE. The CDR3 consists of 12 residues. The chain's CDR3 is CASSREGHGYTF. As DNA, the CDR3 is TGTGCCAGCAGCCGAGAGGGCCACGGCTACACCTTC.

This rearrangement joins TRBV9 to TRBJ1-3; TRBD1 matches 10 bases. Germline values: CDR1 SGDLS, CDR2 YYNGEE. The V segment lost 0 bases and the J segment 6 bases; nucleotides outside the gene matches: 3. This CDR3 has 15 amino acids. The CDR3 sequence is CASSVGGQGVNTIYF. CDR3 sequence (DNA): TGTGCCAGCAGCGTAGGAGGACAGGGGGTAAACACCATATATTTT.

The rearrangement uses TRBV9 and TRBJ1-3; D is unresolved. Trimming stripped 0 bases from V and 0 bases from J, with 4 bases between. Germline V lookup: CDR1 SGDLS, CDR2 YYNGEE. The CDR3 totals 14 residues. CDR3 residues: CASSVGHSGNTIYF. The CDR3 DNA follows: TGTGCCAGCAGCGTAGGGCACTCTGGAAACACCATATATTTT.

The V and J genes are TRBV7-3 and TRBJ2-1; possibly TRBD2 for D (5 bases). Germline CDR1 reads SGHTA; CDR2 reads FQGTGA. This CDR3 comprises 15 residues. The V and J ends lost 3 bases and 10 bases respectively, with 19 bases between them. CDR3 sequence: CASSLGSSSPREQFF. In DNA, the CDR3 is TGTGCCAGCAGCTTGGGGTCTAGCTCCCCCAGGGAGCAGTTCTTC.

The chain carries TRBV18 and TRBJ2-5; 13 positions agree with TRBD2. Germline values: CDR1 KGHSH, CDR2 LQKENI. CDR3 length equals 17 residues. V trimming: 3 bases; J trimming: 4 bases; junction bases outside the gene matches: 8. CDR3 nucleotides: TGTGCCAGCTCACCCTCGGGACTAGCGGGGTTCGGAGAGACCCAGTACTTC. This sequence encodes CASSPSGLAGFGETQYF.

The chain uses TRBV6-2 or TRBV6-3 and TRBJ2-5; D gene uncertain. V shed 7 bases and J shed 2 bases, with 11 bases lying between them. The CDR3 consists of 13 residues. Germline V gene lookup returns CDR1 MNHEY and CDR2 SVGEGT. CDR3 sequence (DNA): TGTGCCAGCAACCCCCAGGAACAAGAGACCCAGTACTTC. Translating it yields CASNPQEQETQYF.

This chain joins TRBV7-9 and TRBJ2-3; D ambiguous. V lost 3 bases and J 4 bases, leaving 5 bases between the germline ends. The CDR3 is made up of 12 amino acids. CDR1 and CDR2 (germline): SEHNR, FQNEAQ (reference sequence). Here the CDR3 DNA reads TGTGCCAGCAGCTTGAGCTCAGATACGCAGTATTTT. This sequence encodes CASSLSSDTQYF.

The J gene is TRBJ2-3, the V gene TRBV7-2; tentatively, D is TRBD1 (6 bases). Between the trimmed V and J ends, which lost 5 bases and 4 bases, there was a span of 13 bases. Germline CDR1 SGHTA, CDR2 FQGNSA. The CDR3 runs 14 residues. This chain's CDR3 is CASSPQGNADTQYF. The CDR3 nucleotides are TGTGCCAGCAGCCCTCAGGGGAACGCAGATACGCAGTATTTT.

This chain uses TRBV5-4 with TRBJ2-3, with 11 bases matching TRBD2. J lost 5 bases, V lost 2 bases, and 7 bases had no gene match. The CDR3 contains 16 residues. The germline V gene encodes CDR1 SGHNT and CDR2 YYREEE (reference sequence). The CDR3 nucleotides are TGTGCCAGCAGCTTCCCACGACTAGCGGGACAAGATACGCAGTATTTT. Translating gives CASSFPRLAGQDTQYF.